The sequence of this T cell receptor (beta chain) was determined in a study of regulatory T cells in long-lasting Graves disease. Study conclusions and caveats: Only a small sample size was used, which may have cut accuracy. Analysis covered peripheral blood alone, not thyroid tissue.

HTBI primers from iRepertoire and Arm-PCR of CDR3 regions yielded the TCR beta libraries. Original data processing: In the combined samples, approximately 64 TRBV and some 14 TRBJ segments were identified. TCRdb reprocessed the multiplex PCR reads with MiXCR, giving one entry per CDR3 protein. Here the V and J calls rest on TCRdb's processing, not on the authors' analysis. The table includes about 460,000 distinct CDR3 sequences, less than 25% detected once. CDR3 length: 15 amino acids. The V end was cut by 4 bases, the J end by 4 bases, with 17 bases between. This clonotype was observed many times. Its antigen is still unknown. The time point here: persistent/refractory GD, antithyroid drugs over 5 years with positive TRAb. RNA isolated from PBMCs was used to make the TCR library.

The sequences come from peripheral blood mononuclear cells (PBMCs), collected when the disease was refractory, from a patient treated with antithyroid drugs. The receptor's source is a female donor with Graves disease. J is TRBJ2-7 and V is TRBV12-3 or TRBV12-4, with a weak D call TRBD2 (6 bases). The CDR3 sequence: CASSSGLPSRYEQYF. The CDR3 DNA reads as TGTGCCAGCAGTTCCGGACTACCTTCTAGGTACGAGCAGTACTTC.